This T cell receptor beta chain was observed in a study of PD-L1 blockade in urothelial cancer. Study context: The number of prior chemotherapy regimens per patient was 0 to 3. Across blood samples, T cells had a median count of approximately 140,000.

As to time point: peripheral blood 6 weeks after treatment start. The V gene's germline CDR1 is SGHTA and CDR2 FQGNSA. Trimming left V 1 base short and J 2 bases short, with 12 bases between. The CDR3 is 17 residues long. General study results and limits: When measured at 3 weeks, tumor-associated blood clones expanded more in durable-benefit patients. Below-median pretreatment blood TCR clonality predicted better survival.

Sequenced by immunoSEQ multiplex PCR; TCRdb stores in-frame clones only, minus some. Of about 130,000 clones listed, around 86% are singletons. As for this clone: Its matching antigen is unknown.

The receptor was derived from a man aged 45-65 years with urothelial cancer. This chain joins TRBV7-2 and TRBJ1-6; weak D call: TRBD1 (5 bases). Source: PBMCs, taken around atezolizumab (anti-PD-L1) treatment. The CDR3 reads CASSLVRGGAYNSPLHF. DNA for the CDR3: TGTGCCAGCAGCTTAGTTCGGGGGGGTGCCTATAATTCACCCCTCCACTTT.